This T cell receptor (beta chain) was sequenced for a study of blood T cell repertoires in COVID-19. Looking at the study overall: Samples taken during acute and convalescent COVID-19 were collected in the United States, Italy and Spain. Nucleic acid was either cDNA or gDNA, and it came from T cells, B-cell-depleted T cells, or PBMCs.

Trimming removed 6 bases from V and 7 bases from J, with 10 bases in between. Per the germline V gene, CDR1 is SEHNR and CDR2 is FQNEAQ (reference sequence). This CDR3 has 12 amino acids. Repertoires were generated with immunoSEQ multiplex PCR, while TCRdb's copy carries only in-frame clones and drops some. The data contain under 200,000 clones, about 89% of them singletons. The cohort comprised adults aged about 18 to 89 years residing in under 25 US areas. Two negative PCRs, clearance, or symptom resolution characterized the recovered Cohort 3 donors. The sequenced sample consisted of PBMCs or T cells enriched from blood (not recorded which). The V and J genes are TRBV7-9 and TRBJ2-1, with no clear D. This clonotype was sampled from a woman under 30 who had recovered from COVID-19. The CDR3 DNA sequence: TGTGCCAGCAGAAATGCGGTTAATGAGCAGTTCTTC. The encoded protein is CASRNAVNEQFF.